The 26 T cell receptor beta chains below come from one sample, sequenced in a study of OX40 agonist ivuxolimab in advanced cancers. This table comes from immunoSEQ multiplex PCR, and its TCRdb copy is limited to in-frame clones, with some not included. The data show approximately 70,000 clones, 75% to 85% seen once. Sequenced here: CD4+ or CD8+ T cells sorted from blood, sampled in a trial of the OX40 agonist ivuxolimab. These receptors were collected from an adult with an advanced solid tumor such as melanoma, head and neck, liver or kidney cancer.

This chain joins TRBV7-8 and TRBJ2-1; unclear D gene. The CDR3 length is 13 residues. Trimming shortened V by 5 bases and J by 8 bases, and 13 bases separated the two germline ends. Germline V CDR1 and CDR2: SGHVS, FQNEAQ. The CDR3 loop is CASSDKRAHEQFF. The CDR3 DNA sequence: TGTGCCAGCAGCGATAAAAGGGCTCATGAGCAGTTCTTC.

This clone has a handful of counts. The chain carries TRBV27 and TRBJ2-7; 9 nucleotides line up with TRBD2. This CDR3 region has 14 residues. Germline V gene lookup returns CDR1 MNHEY and CDR2 SMNVEV (reference sequence). Germline trimming cut 5 bases from V and 2 bases from J; bases unmatched to any gene: 4. CDR3 DNA: TGTGCCAGCAGTAAGCGGGGGGCCCCCTACGAGCAGTACGTC. Encoded protein: CASSKRGAPYEQYV.

The V and J genes are TRBV6-1 and TRBJ1-1; possibly TRBD1 for D (5 bases). CDR3 length: 15 amino acids. Deletions cut 4 bases from V and 1 base from J, with 13 bases between. CDR1 and CDR2 (germline): MNHNS, SASEGT. In DNA, the CDR3 is TGTGCCAGCAGTGGGGACCCCGGAACGAACACTGAAGCTTTCTTT. Translating gives CASSGDPGTNTEAFF.

This clone was picked up a small number of times. The V gene is TRBV6-1, the J gene TRBJ1-2, with TRBD1 matching 11 bases. This CDR3 spans 15 amino acids. CDR1 and CDR2 from the germline V gene are MNHNS and SASEGT. V gave up 3 bases and J gave up 8 bases; unmatched junction bases: 8. CDR3 in amino acids: CASSEPGQGDRGYTF. DNA for the CDR3: TGTGCCAGCAGTGAGCCGGGACAGGGGGATCGCGGCTACACCTTC.

This chain connects TRBV5-4 to TRBJ2-3; 9 nucleotides line up with TRBD2. There are 15 residues in the CDR3. The germline CDR1 and CDR2 sequences are SGHNT and YYREEE (reference sequence). V dropped 4 bases and J dropped 2; count of bases not matched to a gene: 5. CDR3 DNA sequence: TGTGCCAGCAGCAAGGGCGGGGGGGTCACAGATACGCAGTATTTT. Its translation is CASSKGGGVTDTQYF.

The V call is TRBV7-2, the J call TRBJ2-5; D call uncertain. The CDR3 runs to 12 residues. Germline-derived CDR1 and CDR2 are SGHTA and FQGNSA. Trimming cost V 6 bases and J 4 bases, with 9 bases left between them. The CDR3 reads CASRRESETQYF. CDR3 DNA: TGTGCCAGCAGGCGAGAGTCAGAGACCCAGTACTTC. The variable domain in full, with the rest retrieved from reference TRBV7-2 and TRBJ2-5, is GAGVSQSPSNKVTEKGKDVELRCDPISGHTALYWYRQSLGQGLEFLIYFQGNSAPDKSGLPSDRFSAERTGGSVSTLTIQRTQQEDSAVYLCASRRESETQYFGPGTRLLVL.

This chain connects TRBV7-8 to TRBJ2-7; 9 nucleotides match TRBD1. The CDR3 loop spans 15 amino acids. V trimming: 5 bases; J trimming: 0 bases; junction bases outside the gene matches: 5. The V gene's germline CDR1 is SGHVS and CDR2 FQNEAQ. CDR3 sequence: CASSPKTGGSYEQYF. CDR3 nucleotide sequence: TGTGCCAGCAGCCCAAAGACAGGGGGCTCCTACGAGCAGTACTTC.

J is TRBJ1-3 and V is TRBV7-2; D is ambiguous. Trimming stripped 4 bases from V and 4 bases from J, with 20 bases between. The CDR3 has 17 residues. From germline, CDR1 is SGHTA and CDR2 FQGNSA. The CDR3 nucleotides are TGTGCCAGCAGCTCCCACGCTAGGGCCCCTGGGGGAAACACCATATATTTT. It yields the protein CASSSHARAPGGNTIYF. The variable domain in full, completed from reference TRBV7-2 and TRBJ1-3, reads GAGVSQSPSNKVTEKGKDVELRCDPISGHTALYWYRQSLGQGLEFLIYFQGNSAPDKSGLPSDRFSAERTGGSVSTLTIQRTQQEDSAVYLCASSSHARAPGGNTIYFGEGSWLTVV.

This chain uses TRBV4-1 with TRBJ1-5; no definite D call. The germline V gene has CDR1 MGHRA and CDR2 YSYEKL. The V and J ends lost 4 bases and 6 bases respectively, with 28 bases between them. The CDR3 consists of 19 residues. CDR3 residues: CASSPNPLGLILSFQPQHF. The CDR3 DNA reads TGCGCCAGCAGCCCAAACCCTCTGGGCCTTATTTTATCTTTTCAGCCCCAGCATTTT.

The chain has TRBV6-5 and TRBJ1-2, with 7 bases aligning to TRBD1. The V gene end was trimmed by 7 bases and the J gene end by 1 base; junction bases not matched to a gene: 3. CDR1 is MNHEY, CDR2 SVGAGI, per germline. This CDR3 has 13 residues. The CDR3 DNA sequence: TGTGCCAGCAAAGGGGGCCGTAACTATGGCTACACCTTC. It translates to CASKGGRNYGYTF.

The chain carries TRBV18 and TRBJ2-7; 9 positions match TRBD1. The CDR3 spans 17 residues. V lost 0 bases to trimming and J lost 4 bases; unmatched junction nucleotides: 10. Germline V gene data show CDR1 as KGHSH and CDR2 as LQKENI. The CDR3 here is CASSPPNQQGARYEQYF. DNA for the CDR3: TGTGCCAGCTCACCACCGAATCAACAGGGGGCGAGGTACGAGCAGTACTTC.

The count of this clone is one. The chain has TRBV19 and TRBJ1-2; D unresolved. The V end lost 9 bases, the J end lost 0 bases, and 11 bases lay between the germline ends. Germline CDR1 reads LNHDA; CDR2 reads SQIVND (reference sequence). The CDR3 is made up of 13 amino acids. The CDR3 DNA follows: TGTGCCAGCAGTCCCTCGGCTAACTATGGCTACACCTTC. Encoded protein: CASSPSANYGYTF.

This clone was seen a few times. The chain has TRBV28 and TRBJ1-4; D uncertain. From germline, CDR1 is MDHEN and CDR2 SYDVKM. This CDR3 is 17 amino acids long. The V end lost 5 bases, the J end lost 0 bases, and 16 bases lay between the germline ends. The CDR3, as DNA: TGTGCCAGCAGTCCCGCCACTCTGGTTGCAACTAATGAAAAACTGTTTTTT. Its protein product is CASSPATLVATNEKLFF.

V usage is TRBV7-8 and J usage is TRBJ2-3, with 9 bases aligning to TRBD1. CDR1 SGHVS and CDR2 FQNEAQ come from the germline V gene. V lost 4 bases and J lost 5; bases outside the gene matches: 7. The CDR3 has 15 amino acids. CDR3 bases: TGTGCCAGCAGCTCGTACAGGGGGCCCCTAGATACGCAGTATTTT. Its protein is CASSSYRGPLDTQYF.

The V gene is TRBV7-2, the J gene TRBJ2-1; D is perhaps TRBD2 (5 bases). The CDR3 length is 12 residues. The V end lost 1 base, the J end lost 14 bases, and 12 bases lay between the germline ends. Germline lookup yields CDR1 SGHTA and CDR2 FQGNSA. The CDR3 spells CASSLGGASEFF. CDR3 in DNA: TGTGCCAGCAGCTTAGGGGGAGCCTCGGAGTTCTTC.

Note on this clone: The conserved phenylalanine or tryptophan normally closing the CDR3 is absent here, so this likely arose from a read error. No DNA is shown, since the ends of the CDR3 on it are uncertain; the CDR3 is the one TCRdb lists. The CDR3 region is CSVYPQGGGASGL. The chain uses TRBV29-1 and TRBJ1-2. From germline, CDR1 is SQVTM and CDR2 ANQGSEA. Inclusive of both ends, the CDR3 amounts to 13 amino acids.

The chain couples TRBV27 to TRBJ1-1; D remains unclear. V was trimmed by 1 base and J by 1 base, leaving 16 bases between them. The CDR3 spans 17 residues. Looked up from germline, CDR1 is MNHEY and CDR2 is SMNVEV (reference sequence). The CDR3 nucleotides are TGTGCCAGCAGTTTATTCCCCCGGGGAAAGGGGAACACTGAAGCTTTCTTT. Amino acids: CASSLFPRGKGNTEAFF.

This sequence joins TRBV14 and TRBJ1-1; D not resolved. The germline V gene has CDR1 SGHDN and CDR2 FVKESK. The CDR3 is 12 amino acids. V lost 1 base and J 1 base, leaving 1 base between the germline ends. The CDR3 DNA reads TGTGCCAGCAGCCAAGCGAACACTGAAGCTTTCTTT. Translated: CASSQANTEAFF.

The chain couples TRBV11-2 to TRBJ1-1; 7 bases are shared with TRBD1. V trimming: 2 bases; J trimming: 1 base; junction bases outside the gene matches: 4. Germline V gives CDR1 SGHAT, CDR2 FQNNGV. The CDR3 totals 15 residues. The CDR3 sequence is CASSLMGQRNTEAFF. In nucleotides, the CDR3 is TGTGCCAGCAGCTTAATGGGACAGAGGAACACTGAAGCTTTCTTT.

This chain uses TRBV19 with TRBJ1-3; possibly TRBD1 for D (5 bases). V was clipped by 5 bases and J by 0 bases, with 14 bases between them. Germline CDR1 and CDR2: LNHDA and SQIVND (reference sequence). This CDR3 region has 16 residues. The CDR3 nucleotides read TGTGCCAGTAGTGGACGACAGTTTTTCTCTGGAAACACCATATATTTT. Translated, it gives CASSGRQFFSGNTIYF.

The J gene is TRBJ1-2, the V gene TRBV14, with D hard to call. V was trimmed by 0 bases and J by 8 bases, leaving 10 bases between them. From germline, CDR1 is SGHDN and CDR2 FVKESK. CDR3 length: 13 amino acids. This CDR3 reads CASSQEIRGGYTF. DNA for the CDR3: TGTGCCAGCAGCCAAGAAATCCGGGGAGGCTACACCTTC.

A single count supports this clone. This sequence joins TRBV2 and TRBJ1-1; D ambiguous. V was pared by 7 bases and J by 4 bases, with 10 bases between. Germline CDR1 is SNHLY and CDR2 is FYNNEI. This CDR3 is 12 amino acids long. CDR3: CASKVAVTEAFF. The CDR3 nucleotides are TGTGCCAGCAAAGTGGCCGTCACTGAAGCTTTCTTT.

In this sample, this clone turned up once. The gene calls are TRBV6-5 and TRBJ1-1; 8 bases align to TRBD1. The CDR3 covers 13 residues. Unmatched junction bases numbered 8, after V lost 2 bases and J lost 12 bases. In germline, CDR1 is MNHEY, CDR2 SVGAGI. CDR3 residues: CASSYDQGAKTFF. The DNA for the CDR3 is TGTGCCAGCAGTTACGACCAGGGGGCGAAAACTTTCTTT.

V is TRBV6-1 and J is TRBJ2-5, with D tentatively TRBD2 (5 bases). The CDR3 is 12 residues long. Germline V gene data show CDR1 as MNHNS and CDR2 as SASEGT. The germline V and J ends were trimmed by 6 bases and 5 bases, with 10 bases remaining between them. CDR3 loop: CASRDWEETQYF. The DNA of the CDR3 is TGTGCCAGCAGGGACTGGGAGGAGACCCAGTACTTC.

The chain couples TRBV10-2 to TRBJ2-2; a possible D gene is TRBD2 (5 bases). CDR3 length: 15 amino acids. V shed 8 bases and J shed 3 bases, with 16 bases lying between them. Germline CDR1 reads WSHSY; CDR2 reads SAAADI. CDR3 region: CASLLTGSYTGELFF. Here the CDR3 DNA reads TGCGCCAGCCTCCTGACGGGATCGTACACCGGGGAGCTGTTTTTT.

This sequence joins TRBV6-6 and TRBJ2-7; D assignment may be TRBD1 or TRBD2 (5 bases each). The CDR3 is made up of 16 amino acids. Trimming cost V 6 bases and J 3 bases, with 21 bases left between them. Germline V gene sequence: CDR1 MNHNY, CDR2 SVGAGI (reference sequence). CDR3: CASRPKTGTHRYEQYF. DNA for the CDR3: TGTGCCAGCAGACCGAAGACCGGGACCCACCGCTACGAGCAGTACTTC.